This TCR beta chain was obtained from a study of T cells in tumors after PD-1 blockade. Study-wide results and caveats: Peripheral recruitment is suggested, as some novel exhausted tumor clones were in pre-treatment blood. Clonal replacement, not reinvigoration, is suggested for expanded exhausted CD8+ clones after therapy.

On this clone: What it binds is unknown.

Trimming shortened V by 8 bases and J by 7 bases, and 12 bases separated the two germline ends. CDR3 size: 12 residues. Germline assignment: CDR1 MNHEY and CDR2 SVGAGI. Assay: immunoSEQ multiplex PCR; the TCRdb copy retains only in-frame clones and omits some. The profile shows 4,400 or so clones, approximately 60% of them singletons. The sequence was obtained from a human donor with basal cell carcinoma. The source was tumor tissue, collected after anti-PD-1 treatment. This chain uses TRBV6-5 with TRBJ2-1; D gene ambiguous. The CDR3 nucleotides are TGTGCCAGCGGACCAAGGCGGAATGAGCAGTTCTTC. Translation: CASGPRRNEQFF.